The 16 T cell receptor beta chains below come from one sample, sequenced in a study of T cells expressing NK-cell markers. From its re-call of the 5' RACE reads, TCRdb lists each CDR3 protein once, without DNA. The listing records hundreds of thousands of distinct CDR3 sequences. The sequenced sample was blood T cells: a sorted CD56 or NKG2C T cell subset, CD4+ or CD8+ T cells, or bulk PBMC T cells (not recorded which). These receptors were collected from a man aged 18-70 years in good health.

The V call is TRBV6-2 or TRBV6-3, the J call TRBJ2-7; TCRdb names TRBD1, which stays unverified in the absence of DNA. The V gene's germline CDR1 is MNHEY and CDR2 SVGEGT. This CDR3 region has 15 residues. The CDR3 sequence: CASTDRVQPSYEQYF.

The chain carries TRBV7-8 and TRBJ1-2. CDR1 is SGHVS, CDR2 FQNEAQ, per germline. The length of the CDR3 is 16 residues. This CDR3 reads CASSPGRANSRSGYTF. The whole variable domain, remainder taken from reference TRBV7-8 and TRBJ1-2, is GAGVSQSPRYKVAKRGQDVALRCDPISGHVSLFWYQQALGQGPEFLTYFQNEAQLDKSGLPSDRFFAERPEGSVSTLKIQRTQQEDSAVYLCASSPGRANSRSGYTFGSGTRLTVV.

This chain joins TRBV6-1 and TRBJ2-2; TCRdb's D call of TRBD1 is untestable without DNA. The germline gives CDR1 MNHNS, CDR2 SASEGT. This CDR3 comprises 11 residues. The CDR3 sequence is CASGGPGELFF.

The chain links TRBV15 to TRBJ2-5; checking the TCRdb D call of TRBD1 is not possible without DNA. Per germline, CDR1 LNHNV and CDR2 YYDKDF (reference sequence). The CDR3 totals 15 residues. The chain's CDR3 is CATSRDGGKGETQYF.

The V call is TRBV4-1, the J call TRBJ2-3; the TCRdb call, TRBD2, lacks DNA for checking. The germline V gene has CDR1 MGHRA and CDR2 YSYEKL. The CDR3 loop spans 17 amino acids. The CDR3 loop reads CASSHGLAGGGTDTQYF.

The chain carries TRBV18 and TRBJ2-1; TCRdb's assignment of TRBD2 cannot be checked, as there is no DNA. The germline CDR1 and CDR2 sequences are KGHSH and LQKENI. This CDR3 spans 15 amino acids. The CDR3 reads CASSPLAGGDNEQFF.

The CDR3: CASSSPMGTEGDTQYF. This chain links TRBV6-5 with TRBJ2-3; TCRdb names TRBD2, which stays unverified in the absence of DNA. The germline CDR1 and CDR2 sequences are MNHEY and SVGAGI. CDR3 size: 16 residues.

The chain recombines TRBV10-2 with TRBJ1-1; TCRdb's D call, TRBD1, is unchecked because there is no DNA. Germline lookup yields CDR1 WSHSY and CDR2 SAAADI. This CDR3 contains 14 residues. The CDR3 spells CASFATGGSTEAFF.

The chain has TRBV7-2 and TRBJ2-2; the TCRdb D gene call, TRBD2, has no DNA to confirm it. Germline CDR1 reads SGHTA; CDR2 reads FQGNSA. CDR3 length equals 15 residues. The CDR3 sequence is CASSLMGGATGELFF.

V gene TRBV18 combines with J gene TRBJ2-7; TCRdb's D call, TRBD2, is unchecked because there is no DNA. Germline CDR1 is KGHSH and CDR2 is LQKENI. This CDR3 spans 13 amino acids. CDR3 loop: CASSATRGYEQYF.

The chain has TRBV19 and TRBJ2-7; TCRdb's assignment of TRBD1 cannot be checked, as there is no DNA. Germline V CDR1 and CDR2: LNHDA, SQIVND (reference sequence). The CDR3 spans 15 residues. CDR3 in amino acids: CASGTPGTGSYEQYF.

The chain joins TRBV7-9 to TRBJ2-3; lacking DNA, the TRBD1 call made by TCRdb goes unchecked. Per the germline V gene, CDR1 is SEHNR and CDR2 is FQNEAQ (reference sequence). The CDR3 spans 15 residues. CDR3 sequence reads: CASRGRRGTTDTQYF.

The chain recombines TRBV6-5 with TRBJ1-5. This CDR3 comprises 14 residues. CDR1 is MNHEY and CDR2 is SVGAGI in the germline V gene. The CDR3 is CASSYEGGSQPQHF.

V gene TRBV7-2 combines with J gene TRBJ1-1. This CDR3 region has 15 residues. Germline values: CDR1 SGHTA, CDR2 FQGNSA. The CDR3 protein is CASSKGQRKNTEAFF.

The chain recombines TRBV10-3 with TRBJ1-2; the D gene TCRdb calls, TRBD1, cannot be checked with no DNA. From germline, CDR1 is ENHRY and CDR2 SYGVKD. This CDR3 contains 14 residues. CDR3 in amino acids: CAISESHLGDGYTF.

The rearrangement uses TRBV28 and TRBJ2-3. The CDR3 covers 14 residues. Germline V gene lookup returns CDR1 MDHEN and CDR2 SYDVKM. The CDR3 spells CASSLTVSTDTQYF.